Below, 5 T cell receptor beta chains from the same sample are listed, as sequenced in a study of cytomegalovirus exposure and HLA in healthy donors. The PCR used 60 Vbeta and 13 Jbeta primers. Using immunoSEQ multiplex PCR, the repertoire was profiled, and TCRdb retains in-frame clones only, with some absent. The sample includes some 76,000 clones, approximately 72% of them seen just once. What was sequenced was PBMCs. The source of these receptors is a woman in her thirties or forties in good health and CMV-seropositive.

The rearrangement links TRBV28 to TRBJ1-4; 10 bases agree with TRBD1. V lost 4 bases to trimming and J lost 7 bases; unmatched junction nucleotides: 3. This CDR3 region has 14 residues. Germline-derived CDR1 and CDR2 are MDHEN and SYDVKM. CDR3 bases: TGTGCCAGCAGTTGGGGGACAGGGGCTGAAAAACTGTTTTTT. This gives the protein CASSWGTGAEKLFF.

The J gene is TRBJ2-7, the V gene TRBV11-1; possible D gene TRBD1, 5 bases. This CDR3 has 15 amino acids. V lost 0 bases and J 3 bases, leaving 12 bases between the germline ends. CDR1 and CDR2 from the germline V gene are SGHAT and FQDESV (reference sequence). The CDR3 is CASSLAPGQGYEQYF. Here the CDR3 DNA reads TGTGCCAGCAGCTTAGCGCCAGGGCAGGGCTACGAGCAGTACTTC.

This chain connects TRBV12-5 to TRBJ2-1; 11 bases fit TRBD2. CDR3 length equals 16 residues. The ends lost 1 base at V and 7 bases at J; junction bases unmatched: 6. Germline assignment: CDR1 LGHNT and CDR2 FRNRAP. Written as DNA, the CDR3 is TGTGCTAGTGGTTTGGGTAGCGGGGGGGCCGCTAATGAGCAGTTCTTC. Protein: CASGLGSGGAANEQFF. Using reference TRBV12-5 and TRBJ2-1 for the parts outside the CDR3, the full variable domain is DARVTQTPRHKVTEMGQEVTMRCQPILGHNTVFWYRQTMMQGLELLAYFRNRAPLDDSGMPKDRFSAEMPDATLATLKIQPSEPRDSAVYFCASGLGSGGAANEQFFGPGTRLTVL.

This chain joins TRBV5-1 and TRBJ2-2; TRBD1 aligns across 11 bases. The CDR3 extends over 16 amino acids. The trim removed 5 bases at V and 4 bases at J, leaving 7 bases unmatched. Germline V gene sequence: CDR1 SGHRS, CDR2 YFSETQ. CDR3 amino acids: CASRITGTGGTGELFF. The CDR3 bases are TGCGCCAGCAGGATCACCGGGACAGGGGGCACCGGGGAGCTGTTTTTT.

The chain recombines TRBV28 with TRBJ1-2; no clear D. V dropped 7 bases and J dropped 1 base, with 4 bases sitting between them. Germline CDR1 and CDR2: MDHEN and SYDVKM. The CDR3 has 11 residues. CDR3 sequence (DNA): TGTGCCAGCACCTATAACTATGGCTACACCTTC. Residues: CASTYNYGYTF.